A selection of T cell receptor beta chains follows, all from one sample in a study of OX40 agonist ivuxolimab in advanced cancers. The repertoire was sequenced with immunoSEQ multiplex PCR; TCRdb's copy has only in-frame clones and lacks some. The table has tens of thousands of clones, 80% to 90% seen once. The sample consisted of CD4+ or CD8+ T cells sorted from blood, taken in a trial of the OX40 agonist ivuxolimab. The source is an adult with an advanced solid tumor such as melanoma, head and neck, liver or kidney cancer. Each CDR3 is given with its conserved first and last residue. Each record gives: J gene, D gene, clone size, V gene, CDR3 DNA, CDR3 protein. A D gene is named only where the DNA matches it firmly. Clone sizes are given selectively: once, few, many, or a class where the clone is expanded.

>TRBJ1-6|.|.|TRBV30
TGTGCCTGGAGGGCAATAAGCCGGGACTTTGGGAATTCACCCCTCCACTTT
CAWRAISRDFGNSPLHF
>TRBJ2-7|.|.|TRBV5-4
TGTGCCAGCAGCCTTCTAAACAACGAGCAGTACTTC
CASSLLNNEQYF
>TRBJ1-2|TRBD1|.|TRBV19
TGTGCCAGTAGTATTGGGGACAGGATACATGGCTACACCTTC
CASSIGDRIHGYTF
>TRBJ1-1|.|.|TRBV30
TGTGCCTGGAGTGTACTCAGGAACACTGAAGCTTTCTTT
CAWSVLRNTEAFF
>TRBJ2-7|.|once|TRBV11-3
TGTGCCAGCAGCCGGGACCAATACGAGCAGTACTTC
CASSRDQYEQYF
>TRBJ1-5|.|.|TRBV6-5
TGTGCCAGCAGTTACTGGGGGGGCCGGCAGCCCCAGCATTTT
CASSYWGGRQPQHF
>TRBJ2-7|.|once|TRBV6-1
TGTGCCAGCAGGACCTCCACCCCCCTCGAGCAGTACTTC
CASRTSTPLEQYF
>TRBJ2-7|.|once|TRBV7-8
TGTGCCAGCAGCGTATCCAGGGACGAGCAGTACTTC
CASSVSRDEQYF
>TRBJ1-5|.|.|TRBV28
TGTGCCAGCAGTATCCCCCAAGACGGCAATCAGCCCCAGCATTTT
CASSIPQDGNQPQHF
>TRBJ1-1|.|few|TRBV9
TGTGCCAGCAGCGTACAGGGTAACACTGAAGCTTTCTTT
CASSVQGNTEAFF
>TRBJ2-7|.|.|TRBV21-1
TGTGCCAGCAGAAAAAGCTGGCGGTCCTACGAGCAGTACTTC
CASRKSWRSYEQYF
>TRBJ2-1|TRBD2|.|TRBV27
TGTGCCAGCAGTCCCCCTACTAGCGGGAGACGCAATGAGCAGTTCTTC
CASSPPTSGRRNEQFF
>TRBJ2-3|.|once|TRBV7-8
TGTGCCAGCACCCTGGGCAGGGGGGACGCAGATACGCAGTATTTT
CASTLGRGDADTQYF
>TRBJ2-2|TRBD2|once|TRBV4-2
TGTGCCAGCAGCCAAGTTCCTGGGGGAGGGCCTACCGGGGAGCTGTTTTTT
CASSQVPGGGPTGELFF
>TRBJ2-7|TRBD2|.|TRBV25-1
TGTGCCAGCAGCACAGGCGGGGGCTACGAGCAGTACTTC
CASSTGGGYEQYF
>TRBJ2-1|.|.|TRBV7-3
TGTGCCAGCAGCCACGACCAGAGGGAGCAGTTCTTC
CASSHDQREQFF
>TRBJ1-5|.|.|TRBV2
TGTGCCAGCAGCCCCCAGTCGAGGGATCAGCCCCAGCATTTT
CASSPQSRDQPQHF
>TRBJ1-1|.|.|TRBV18
TGTGCCAGCTCACCAGGGAGGCAGATGAACACTGAAGCTTTCTTT
CASSPGRQMNTEAFF
>TRBJ1-2|TRBD1|.|TRBV29-1
TGCAGCGTTCTTTTGACAGGGGTCCATGGCTACACCTTC
CSVLLTGVHGYTF
>TRBJ1-4|.|.|TRBV2
TGTGCCAGCAGTCCGGAGGGAGGGGTGAATGAAAAACTGTTTTTT
CASSPEGGVNEKLFF
>TRBJ1-4|.|.|TRBV28
TGTGCCAGCAGTCCGACAATTGAAAAACTGTTTTTT
CASSPTIEKLFF
>TRBJ1-1|.|once|TRBV6-6
TGTGCCAGCAGTTACTCAGGGGGGAACACTGAAGCTTTCTTT
CASSYSGGNTEAFF
>TRBJ2-3|.|.|TRBV28
TGTGCCAGCAGTGATTCCACAGATACGCAGTATTTT
CASSDSTDTQYF
>TRBJ2-7|TRBD1|.|TRBV18
TGTGCCAGCTCACCCGGTTCCAGGACAGGGGGCCACGAGCAGTACTTC
CASSPGSRTGGHEQYF
>TRBJ2-7|.|.|TRBV5-6
TGTGCCAGCAGCGGATTACAGGGTCCCTACGAGCAGTACTTC
CASSGLQGPYEQYF
>TRBJ2-3|.|.|TRBV18
TGTGCCAGCTCCCCGTCGTCCAGTGGGGTCGATACGCAGTATTTT
CASSPSSSGVDTQYF
>TRBJ2-7|.|.|TRBV6-6
TGTGCCAGCAGCCCGGTAGGGGCCCGAGGATCCTACGAGCAGTACTTC
CASSPVGARGSYEQYF
>TRBJ2-7|TRBD2|.|TRBV11-2
TGTGCCAGCAGCTCCCTACAGGGGACTAGCGCCATCTACGAGCAGTACTTC
CASSSLQGTSAIYEQYF
>TRBJ2-5|TRBD1|.|TRBV5-1
TGCGCCAGCAGCTCCGCTGGGACAGGGTCAGAGACCCAGTACTTC
CASSSAGTGSETQYF
>TRBJ1-1|TRBD1|few|TRBV19
TGTGCCAGTACCGGGCACAGGGGCAACACTGAAGCTTTCTTT
CASTGHRGNTEAFF
>TRBJ2-7|.|.|TRBV5-5
TGTGCCAGCAGCTCGGAACTCCGGGCCTACGAGCAGTACTTC
CASSSELRAYEQYF
>TRBJ2-7|TRBD1|.|TRBV6-6
TGTGCCAGCAGCTTGACAGGGCCAGGCTACGAGCAGTACTTC
CASSLTGPGYEQYF
>TRBJ1-1|.|few|TRBV5-1
TGCGCCAGCAGCTCCCCTTCGGGGGGCGAAGCTTTCTTT
CASSSPSGGEAFF
>TRBJ1-2|TRBD1|.|TRBV23-1
TGCGCCAGCAGTCGACGCGGGACAGGGCCTTATGGCTACACCTTC
CASSRRGTGPYGYTF
>TRBJ1-1|.|.|TRBV18
TGTGCCAGCTCACCACAGGGGACTTATAACACTGAAGCTTTCTTT
CASSPQGTYNTEAFF
>TRBJ1-6|.|.|TRBV6-6
TGTGCCAGCAGTTACAATCAGGGGAAAAGATCACCCCTCCACTTT
CASSYNQGKRSPLHF
>TRBJ1-1|.|once|TRBV7-9
TGTGCCAGCAGCTTAAGGGCAGGGCTGGCCACTGAAGCTTTCTTT
CASSLRAGLATEAFF
>TRBJ2-5|.|.|TRBV20-1
TGCAGTCGGGCCTGGGGGGAGACCCAGTACTTC
CSRAWGETQYF
>TRBJ2-7|.|.|TRBV6-6
TGTGCCAGCAGTTACGGCAGGGGGGCCTACGAGCAGTACTTC
CASSYGRGAYEQYF
>TRBJ2-1|TRBD2|.|TRBV10-1
TGCGCCAGCACGGCGGGAGAATTTAATGAGCAGTTCTTC
CASTAGEFNEQFF
>TRBJ2-1|TRBD2|.|TRBV7-3
TGTGCCAGCAGCTGGGAGGGGACTCGCAATGAGCAGTTCTTC
CASSWEGTRNEQFF
>TRBJ1-2|.|.|TRBV11-1
TGTGCCAGCAGCGAAGTCAGGAACTATGGCTACACCTTC
CASSEVRNYGYTF
>TRBJ1-2|TRBD1|.|TRBV18
TGTGCCAGCTCACCGGACAGGGAGGCAAAAGGCTACACCTTC
CASSPDREAKGYTF
>TRBJ2-7|.|.|TRBV7-9
TGTGCCAGCAGCCACAACGGACTCGATCTGTACTTC
CASSHNGLDLYF
>TRBJ2-7|TRBD2|.|TRBV28
TGTGCCAGCAGTTCGCGGACTAGCGGGTACGAGCAGTACTTC
CASSSRTSGYEQYF
>TRBJ2-2|TRBD2|.|TRBV30
TGTGCCTCCATCCTATTGGGACTAGCGGGCGCGGGGGAGCTGTTTTTT
CASILLGLAGAGELFF
>TRBJ2-5|.|.|TRBV6-6
TGTGCCAGCAGCACAAGCCACCTTCAAGAGACCCAGTACTTC
CASSTSHLQETQYF
>TRBJ2-1|TRBD2|.|TRBV18
TGTGCCAGCTCCGAGCGGGGATCCTACAATGAGCAGTTCTTC
CASSERGSYNEQFF
>TRBJ2-1|TRBD2|.|TRBV6-5
TGTGCCAGCAGTTACCGAGCGGGAGGTGGCGCGGATGAGCAGTTCTTC
CASSYRAGGGADEQFF
>TRBJ1-1|TRBD1|once|TRBV6-4
TGTGCCAGCAGCCGGGACAGGGGGCTTGAAGCTTTCTTT
CASSRDRGLEAFF
>TRBJ2-5|TRBD2|.|TRBV19
TGTGCCAGTAGTACCCGTGGACTAGCCCGAGAGACCCAGTACTTC
CASSTRGLARETQYF
>TRBJ2-5|.|once|TRBV7-9
TGTGCCAGCAGCTTTCGCGCCGGGACTCAGGAGACCCAGTACTTC
CASSFRAGTQETQYF
>TRBJ2-7|.|.|TRBV30
TGTGCCTGGAGTTCTGGGGCAGTGAGCTCCTACGAGCAGTACTTC
CAWSSGAVSSYEQYF
>TRBJ1-2|.|.|TRBV7-9
TGTGCCAGCAGCTTACTTGGGACGGTCTATGGCTACACCTTC
CASSLLGTVYGYTF
>TRBJ2-3|.|.|TRBV18
TGTGCCAGCTCACCAGTTTTGGGAACAGATACGCAGTATTTT
CASSPVLGTDTQYF